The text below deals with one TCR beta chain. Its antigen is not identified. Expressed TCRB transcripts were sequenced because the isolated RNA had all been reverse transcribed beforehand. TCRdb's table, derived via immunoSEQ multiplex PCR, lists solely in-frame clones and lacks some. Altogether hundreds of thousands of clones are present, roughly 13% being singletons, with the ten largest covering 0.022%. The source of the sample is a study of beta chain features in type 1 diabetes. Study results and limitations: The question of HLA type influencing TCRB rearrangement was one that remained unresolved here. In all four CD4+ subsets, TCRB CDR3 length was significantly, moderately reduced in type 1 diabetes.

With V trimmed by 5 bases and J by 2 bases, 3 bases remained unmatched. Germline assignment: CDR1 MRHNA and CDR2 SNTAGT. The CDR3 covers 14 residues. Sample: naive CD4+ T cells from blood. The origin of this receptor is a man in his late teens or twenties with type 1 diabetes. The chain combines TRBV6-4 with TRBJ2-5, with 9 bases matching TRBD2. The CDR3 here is CASSRSGGQETQYF. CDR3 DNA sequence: TGTGCCAGCAGTCGTAGCGGGGGTCAAGAGACCCAGTACTTC.